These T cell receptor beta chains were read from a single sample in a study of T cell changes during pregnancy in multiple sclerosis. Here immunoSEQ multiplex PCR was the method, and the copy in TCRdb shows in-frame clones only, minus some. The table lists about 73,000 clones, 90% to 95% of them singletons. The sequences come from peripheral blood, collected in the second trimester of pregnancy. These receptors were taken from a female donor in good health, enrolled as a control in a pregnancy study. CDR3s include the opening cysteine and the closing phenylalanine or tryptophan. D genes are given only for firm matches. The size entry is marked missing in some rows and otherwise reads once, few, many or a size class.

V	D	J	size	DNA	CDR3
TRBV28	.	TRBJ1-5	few	TGTGCCAGCAGTTTAGTGGGGCGCCGTGGGGATAGGGATCAGCCCCAGCATTTT	CASSLVGRRGDRDQPQHF
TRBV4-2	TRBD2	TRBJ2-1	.	TGTGCCAGCAGCCAGGGACTAGGAGAGCAGTTCTTC	CASSQGLGEQFF
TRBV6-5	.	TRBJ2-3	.	TGTGCCAGCAGTCCCCGTCGCACAGATACGCAGTATTTT	CASSPRRTDTQYF
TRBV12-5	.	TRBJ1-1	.	TGTGCTAGTGGTTTGTTAACAGATACTGAAGCTTTCTTT	CASGLLTDTEAFF
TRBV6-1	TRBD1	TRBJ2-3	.	TGTGCCAGCAGTGAACTGGGACAGGGGGCTTTAGGAGATACGCAGTATTTT	CASSELGQGALGDTQYF
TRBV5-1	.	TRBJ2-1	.	TGCGCCAGCAGCTTGAGCAGGGGAAGCTCCTACAATGAGCAGTTCTTC	CASSLSRGSSYNEQFF
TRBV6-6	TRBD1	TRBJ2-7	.	TGTGCCAGCGTCAGGGGACAGGCCTACGAGCAGTACTTC	CASVRGQAYEQYF
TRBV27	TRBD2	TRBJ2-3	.	TGTGCCAGCAGTTTTTCCCTAGCGGGGGGGCCCTCTAGCACAGATACGCAGTATTTT	CASSFSLAGGPSSTDTQYF
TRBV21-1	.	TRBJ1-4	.	TGTGCCAGCAGCAAAGCGCGGGTGGGTATCGATGAAAAACTGTTTTTT	CASSKARVGIDEKLFF
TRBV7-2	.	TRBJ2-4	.	TGTGCCAGCAGCTTAGTGCCCAGGGGGGACATTCAGTACTTC	CASSLVPRGDIQYF
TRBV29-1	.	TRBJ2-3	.	TGCAGCGTCCCGGCGAGGACTACCGGATCCACAGATACGCAGTATTTT	CSVPARTTGSTDTQYF
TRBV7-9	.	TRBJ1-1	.	TGTGCCAGCAATCAGGGTGCTGAAGCTTTCTTT	CASNQGAEAFF
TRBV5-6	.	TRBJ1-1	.	TGTGCCAGTACCCTTCTTGGGGCAGGGATCGGCACTGAAGCTTTCTTT	CASTLLGAGIGTEAFF
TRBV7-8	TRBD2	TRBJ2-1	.	TGTGCCAGCAGCTTAGCCAGGGTTAGCGGGGGCCAGACCATCAAGGAGCAGTTCTTC	CASSLARVSGGQTIKEQFF
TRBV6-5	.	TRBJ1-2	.	TGTGCCAGCAGTTACCGGACCGGGATTGATGGCTACACCTTC	CASSYRTGIDGYTF
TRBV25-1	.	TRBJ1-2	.	TGTGCCAGCAGTGTAGGGGGGGCGTACTATGGCTACACCTTC	CASSVGGAYYGYTF
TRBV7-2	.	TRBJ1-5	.	TGTGCCAGCAGCGGCAGGGGCCCTAGCAATCAGCCCCAGCATTTT	CASSGRGPSNQPQHF
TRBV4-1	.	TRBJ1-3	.	TGCGCCAGCAGCCAAGTACCGGGGGGCAGTGGAAACACCATATATTTT	CASSQVPGGSGNTIYF
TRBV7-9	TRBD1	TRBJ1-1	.	TGTGCCAGCAGCGTCAGCGGGACAGGGACCAGGACTGAAGCTTTCTTT	CASSVSGTGTRTEAFF
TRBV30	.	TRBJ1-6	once	TGTGCCTGGAGTGTACTAATTGCGGGCCCCCTCCACTTT	CAWSVLIAGPLHF
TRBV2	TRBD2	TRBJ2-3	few	TGTGCCAGCAGGGCGAGCGGGGCCTCCACAGATACGCAGTATTTT	CASRASGASTDTQYF
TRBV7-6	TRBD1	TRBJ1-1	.	TGTGCCAGCAGCTTAAGAACAGGGGGGAACACTGAAGCTTTCTTT	CASSLRTGGNTEAFF